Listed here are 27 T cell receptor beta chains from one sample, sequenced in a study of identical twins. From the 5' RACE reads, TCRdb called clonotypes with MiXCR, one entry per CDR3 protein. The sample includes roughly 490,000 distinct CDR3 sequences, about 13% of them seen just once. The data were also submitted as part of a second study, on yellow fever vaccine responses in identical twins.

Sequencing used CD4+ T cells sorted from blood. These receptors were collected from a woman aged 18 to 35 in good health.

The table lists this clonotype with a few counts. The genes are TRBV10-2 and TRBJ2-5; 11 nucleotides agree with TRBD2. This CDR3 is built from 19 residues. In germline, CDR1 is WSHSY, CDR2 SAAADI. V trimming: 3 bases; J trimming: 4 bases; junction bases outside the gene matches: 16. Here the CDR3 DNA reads TGCGCCAGCAGTGAAACCTCCGGATCACTAGCGGGAGCCTCAGAGACCCAGTACTTC. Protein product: CASSETSGSLAGASETQYF.

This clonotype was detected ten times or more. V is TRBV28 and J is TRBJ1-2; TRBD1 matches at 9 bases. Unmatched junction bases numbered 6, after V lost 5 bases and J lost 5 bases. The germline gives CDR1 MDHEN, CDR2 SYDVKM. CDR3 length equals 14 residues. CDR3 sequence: CASSPIQGAYGYTF. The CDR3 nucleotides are TGTGCCAGCAGTCCCATACAGGGGGCTTATGGCTACACCTTC.

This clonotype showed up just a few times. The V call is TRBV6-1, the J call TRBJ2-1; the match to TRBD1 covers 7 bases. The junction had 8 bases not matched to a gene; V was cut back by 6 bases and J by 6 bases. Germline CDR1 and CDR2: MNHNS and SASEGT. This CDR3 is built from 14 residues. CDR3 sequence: CASRDREGFNEQFF. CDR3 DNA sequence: TGTGCCAGCAGAGACAGGGAAGGTTTCAATGAGCAGTTCTTC.

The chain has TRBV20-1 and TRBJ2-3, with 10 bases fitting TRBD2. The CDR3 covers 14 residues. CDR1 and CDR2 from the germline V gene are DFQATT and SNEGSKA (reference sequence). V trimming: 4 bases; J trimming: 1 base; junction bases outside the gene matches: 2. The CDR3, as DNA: TGCAGTGCTATTCTAGCGGGGGGCACAGATACGCAGTATTTT. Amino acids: CSAILAGGTDTQYF.

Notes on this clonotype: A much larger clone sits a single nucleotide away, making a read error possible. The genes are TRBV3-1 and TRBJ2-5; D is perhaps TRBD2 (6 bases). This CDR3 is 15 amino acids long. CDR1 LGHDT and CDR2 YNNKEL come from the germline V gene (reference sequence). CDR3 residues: CTSSQWRRGQETQYF. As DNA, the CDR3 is TGTACCAGCAGCCAATGGCGGAGGGGACAAGAGACCCAGTACTTC.

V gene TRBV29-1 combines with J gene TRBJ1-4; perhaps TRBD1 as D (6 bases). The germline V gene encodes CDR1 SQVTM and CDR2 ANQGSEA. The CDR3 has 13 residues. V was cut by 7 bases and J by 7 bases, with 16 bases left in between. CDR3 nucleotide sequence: TGCAGCGCGATTCAGGGGCTTGGTGAAAAACTGTTTTTT. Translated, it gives CSAIQGLGEKLFF.

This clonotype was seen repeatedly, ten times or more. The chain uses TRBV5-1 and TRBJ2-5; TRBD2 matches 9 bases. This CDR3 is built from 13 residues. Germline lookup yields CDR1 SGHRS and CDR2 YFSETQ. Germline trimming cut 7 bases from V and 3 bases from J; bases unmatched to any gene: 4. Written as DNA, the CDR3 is TGCGCCAGCGGGAGCGGGGGGAAAGAGACCCAGTACTTC. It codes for CASGSGGKETQYF.

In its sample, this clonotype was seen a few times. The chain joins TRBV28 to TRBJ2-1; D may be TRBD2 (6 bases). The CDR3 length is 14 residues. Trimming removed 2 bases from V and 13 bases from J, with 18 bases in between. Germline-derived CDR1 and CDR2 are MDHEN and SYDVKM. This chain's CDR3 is CASSLNRRWGLQFF. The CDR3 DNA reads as TGTGCCAGCAGTTTAAATCGCCGGTGGGGACTCCAGTTCTTC.

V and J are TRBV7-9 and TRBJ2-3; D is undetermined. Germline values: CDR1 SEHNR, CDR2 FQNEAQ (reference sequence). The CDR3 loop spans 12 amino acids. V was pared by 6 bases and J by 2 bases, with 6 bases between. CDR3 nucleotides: TGTGCCAGCAGACTCCTCACAGATACGCAGTATTTT. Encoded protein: CASRLLTDTQYF.

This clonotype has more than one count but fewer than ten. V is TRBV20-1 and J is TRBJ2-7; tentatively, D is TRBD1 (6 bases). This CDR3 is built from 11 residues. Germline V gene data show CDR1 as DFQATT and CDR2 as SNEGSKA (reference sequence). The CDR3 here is CSLQQGYEQYF. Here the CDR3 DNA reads TGCAGCCTCCAACAGGGCTACGAGCAGTACTTC.

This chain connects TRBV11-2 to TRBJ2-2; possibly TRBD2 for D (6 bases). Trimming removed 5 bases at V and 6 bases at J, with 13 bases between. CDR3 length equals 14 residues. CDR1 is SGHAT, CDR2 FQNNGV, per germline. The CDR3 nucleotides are TGTGCCAGCAGCCGGAGGGAACCTCCCGGGGAGCTGTTTTTT. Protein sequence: CASSRREPPGELFF.

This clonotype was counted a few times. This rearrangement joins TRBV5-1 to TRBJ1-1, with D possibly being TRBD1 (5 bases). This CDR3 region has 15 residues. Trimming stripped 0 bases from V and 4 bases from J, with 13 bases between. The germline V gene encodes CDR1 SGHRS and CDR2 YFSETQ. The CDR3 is CASSLAGGVSTEAFF. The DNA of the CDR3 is TGCGCCAGCAGCTTGGCCGGGGGTGTGAGCACTGAAGCTTTCTTT.

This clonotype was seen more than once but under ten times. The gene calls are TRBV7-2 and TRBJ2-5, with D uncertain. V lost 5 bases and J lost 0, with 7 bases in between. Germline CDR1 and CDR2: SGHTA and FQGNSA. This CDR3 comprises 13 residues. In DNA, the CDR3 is TGTGCCAGCAGCCCGGCAAACCAAGAGACCCAGTACTTC. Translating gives CASSPANQETQYF. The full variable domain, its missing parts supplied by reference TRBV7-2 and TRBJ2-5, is GAGVSQSPSNKVTEKGKDVELRCDPISGHTALYWYRQSLGQGLEFLIYFQGNSAPDKSGLPSDRFSAERTGGSVSTLTIQRTQQEDSAVYLCASSPANQETQYFGPGTRLLVL.

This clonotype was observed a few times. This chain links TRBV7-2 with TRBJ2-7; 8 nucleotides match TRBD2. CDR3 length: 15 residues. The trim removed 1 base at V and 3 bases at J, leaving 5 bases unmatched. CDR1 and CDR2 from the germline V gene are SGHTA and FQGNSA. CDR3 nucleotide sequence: TGTGCCAGCAGCTTAGACTTCGGGGGGGGCTACGAGCAGTACTTC. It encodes CASSLDFGGGYEQYF.

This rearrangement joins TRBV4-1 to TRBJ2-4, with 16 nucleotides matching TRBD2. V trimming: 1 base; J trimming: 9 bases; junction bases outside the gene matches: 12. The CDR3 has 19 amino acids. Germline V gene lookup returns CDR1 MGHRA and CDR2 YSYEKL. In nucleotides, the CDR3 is TGCGCCAGCAGCCAAGCCGATGGGACTAGCGGGAGGGGATATTTCATTCAGTACTTC. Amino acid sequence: CASSQADGTSGRGYFIQYF.

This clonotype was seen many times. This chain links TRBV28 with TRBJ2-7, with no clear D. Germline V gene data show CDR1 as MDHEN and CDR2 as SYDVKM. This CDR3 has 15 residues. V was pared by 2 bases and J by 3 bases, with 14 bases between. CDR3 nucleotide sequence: TGTGCCAGCAGTTTAGGGCAGAACCTCCTCTACGAGCAGTACTTC. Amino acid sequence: CASSLGQNLLYEQYF.

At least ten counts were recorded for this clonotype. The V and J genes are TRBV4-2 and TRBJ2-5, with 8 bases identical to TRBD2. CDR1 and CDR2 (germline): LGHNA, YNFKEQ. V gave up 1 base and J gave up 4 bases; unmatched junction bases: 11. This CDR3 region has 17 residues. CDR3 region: CASSQALGREVGETQYF. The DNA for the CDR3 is TGTGCCAGCAGCCAAGCGTTAGGGCGGGAGGTGGGAGAGACCCAGTACTTC.

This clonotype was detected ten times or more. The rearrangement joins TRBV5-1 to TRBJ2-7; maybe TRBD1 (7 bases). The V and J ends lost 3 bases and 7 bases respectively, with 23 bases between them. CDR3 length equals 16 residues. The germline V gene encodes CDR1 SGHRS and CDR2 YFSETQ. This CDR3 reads CASSSWYPGGPREQYF. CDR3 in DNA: TGCGCCAGCAGCTCGTGGTATCCAGGGGGGCCAAGAGAGCAGTACTTC.

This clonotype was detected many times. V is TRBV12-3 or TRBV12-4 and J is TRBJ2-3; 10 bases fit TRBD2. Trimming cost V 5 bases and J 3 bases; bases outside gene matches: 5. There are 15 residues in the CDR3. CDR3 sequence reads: CASSTGTSDTDTQYF. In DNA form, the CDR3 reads TGTGCCAGCAGTACCGGGACTAGCGATACAGATACGCAGTATTTT.

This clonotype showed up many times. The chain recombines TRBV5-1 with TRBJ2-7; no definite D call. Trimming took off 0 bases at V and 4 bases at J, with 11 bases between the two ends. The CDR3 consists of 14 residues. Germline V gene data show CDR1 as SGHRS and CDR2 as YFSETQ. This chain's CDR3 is CASSLANPIYEQYF. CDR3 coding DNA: TGCGCCAGCAGCTTGGCCAACCCGATTTACGAGCAGTACTTC.

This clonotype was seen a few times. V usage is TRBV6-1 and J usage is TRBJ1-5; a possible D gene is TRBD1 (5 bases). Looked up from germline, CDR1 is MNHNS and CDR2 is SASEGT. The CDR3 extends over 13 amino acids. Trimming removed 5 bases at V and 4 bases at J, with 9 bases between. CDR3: CASSRQLNQPQHF. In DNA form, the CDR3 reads TGTGCCAGCAGTCGACAGCTAAATCAGCCCCAGCATTTT.

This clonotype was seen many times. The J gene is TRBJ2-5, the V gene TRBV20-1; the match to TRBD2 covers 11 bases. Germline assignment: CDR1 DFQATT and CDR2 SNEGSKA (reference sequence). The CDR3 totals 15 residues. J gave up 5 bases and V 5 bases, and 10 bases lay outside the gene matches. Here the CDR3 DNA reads TGCAGTGCTGAAGGGATAGCGGGAGGGGATGAGACCCAGTACTTC. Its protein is CSAEGIAGGDETQYF.

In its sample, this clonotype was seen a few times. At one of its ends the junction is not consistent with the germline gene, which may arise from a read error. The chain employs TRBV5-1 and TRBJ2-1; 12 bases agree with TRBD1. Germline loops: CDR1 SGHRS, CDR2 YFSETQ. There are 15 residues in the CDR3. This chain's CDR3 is CANSLAGTGGEEQFF. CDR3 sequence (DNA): TGCGCCAACAGCTTGGCCGGGACAGGGGGCGAGGAGCAGTTCTTC.

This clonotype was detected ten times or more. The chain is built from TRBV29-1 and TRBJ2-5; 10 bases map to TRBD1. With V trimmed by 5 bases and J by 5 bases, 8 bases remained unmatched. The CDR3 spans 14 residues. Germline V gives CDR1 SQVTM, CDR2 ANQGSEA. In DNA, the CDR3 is TGCAGCGTTATGGGACAGGGGATGGTGGAGACCCAGTACTTC. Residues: CSVMGQGMVETQYF.

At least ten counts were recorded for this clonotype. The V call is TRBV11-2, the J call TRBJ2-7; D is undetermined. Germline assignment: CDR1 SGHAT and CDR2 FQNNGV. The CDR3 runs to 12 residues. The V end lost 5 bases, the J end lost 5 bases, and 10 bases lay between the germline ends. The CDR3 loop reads CASSTGFHEQYF. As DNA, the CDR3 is TGTGCCAGCAGCACCGGGTTCCACGAGCAGTACTTC.

The CDR3 bases are TGCAGTGCTAAAGGCGGTACCCAGCCGTACAATGAGCAGTTCTTC. Residues: CSAKGGTQPYNEQFF. This chain joins TRBV20-1 and TRBJ2-1; D is unresolved. The germline V gene has CDR1 DFQATT and CDR2 SNEGSKA (reference sequence). The CDR3 loop spans 15 amino acids. Trimming cost V 4 bases and J 4 bases, with 17 bases left between them.

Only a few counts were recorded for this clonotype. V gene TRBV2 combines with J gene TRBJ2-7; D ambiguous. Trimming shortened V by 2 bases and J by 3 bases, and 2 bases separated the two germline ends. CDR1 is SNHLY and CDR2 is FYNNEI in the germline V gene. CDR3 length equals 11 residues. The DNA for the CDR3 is TGTGCCAGCAGTGAACACTACGAGCAGTACTTC. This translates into CASSEHYEQYF.